The sequence of this T cell receptor beta chain was determined in a study of beta chain features in type 1 diabetes. Study details: The patients were much like the healthy donors in age, gender and cell yields. The number of sorted cells examined across all samples was approximately 110,000,000. Overall study findings and caveats: Sequencing the cDNA could make cells with high TCR expression show up more than they should. There was a moderate but significant shortening of TCRB CDR3s in all four CD4+ subsets of Type 1 diabetes patients. A potential influence of HLA type upon TCRB rearrangement remained unresolved herein.

Expressed TCRB transcripts got sequenced, as all isolated RNA was reverse transcribed. Generated by immunoSEQ multiplex PCR, the TCRdb table keeps only in-frame clones and is missing some. The table shows roughly 300,000 clones, with approximately 10% occurring only once. In the case of this clone: Its cognate antigen is unknown.

The CDR3 is 14 residues long. From germline, CDR1 is SGHTA and CDR2 FQGNSA. The V end lost 5 bases, the J end lost 7 bases, and 18 bases lay between the germline ends. This rearrangement joins TRBV7-2 to TRBJ2-7; D gene uncertain. The sample consisted of central memory CD4+ T cells from blood. The sequence was obtained from a man under 40 with type 1 diabetes. The CDR3 bases are TGTGCCAGCAGCGTCCCGGGCTCACTGCGGGAGCAGTACTTC. Translated: CASSVPGSLREQYF.